The sequence of this T cell receptor beta chain was determined in a study of Graves' ophthalmopathy and Graves' hyperthyroidism. About the research overall: At the time of initial diagnosis and before any treatment, peripheral blood was collected.

A duration under 3 months, NOSPECS ≥4, CAS ≥3 and moderate-to-severe activity characterized the donors with ophthalmopathy. RNA transcripts yielded amplified TCR beta CDR3 regions. First-round RT-PCR employed HTBI primers, with a second-round multiplex PCR after it. MiXCR, run by TCRdb on the multiplex PCR reads, gives a single entry per CDR3 protein. The table records over 450,000 distinct CDR3 sequences, roughly 14% of them present only once. The CDR3 is 22 residues long. The V gene lost 2 bases and the J gene lost 0 bases, with 29 bases spanning the gap. Germline V gives CDR1 MDHEN, CDR2 SYDVKM. There are many counts of this clonotype.

The sequence was collected from a woman aged 30 to 39 with Graves' ophthalmopathy. The chain is built from TRBV28 and TRBJ1-5; TRBD1 is a possible D gene (5 bases). Sequenced material: blood. The CDR3 bases are TGTGCCAGCAGTTTAACATCGAGAGGGGCGACATCTTTACGTCTTAGCAATCAGCCCCAGCATTTT. As protein: CASSLTSRGATSLRLSNQPQHF.